This TCR beta chain was captured in a study of blood T cells in healthy people across ages. General observations from the study: The long-lived group displayed more naive CD4+ cells, plus higher diversity, than the aged donors did.

V was pared by 3 bases and J by 0 bases, with 9 bases between. This CDR3 contains 14 residues. Germline assignment: CDR1 DFQATT and CDR2 SNEGSKA (reference sequence). Primers used in a second PCR of about 6 to 11 cycles were a sample-barcoded 5' primer and a J-beta primer mix. Via MiXCR, TCRdb re-called the 5' RACE reads, giving one row per CDR3 protein. The sample lists about 1.4 million distinct CDR3 sequences; around 59% were seen once. Points on this clonotype: Its antigen is not identified.

The V gene is TRBV20-1, the J gene TRBJ2-4; D is unresolved. Material for sequencing was blood. This sequence originates from a man between 18 and 35 years old in good health. The CDR3 coding sequence is TGCAGTGCTAGGGATCGGTTAGCCAAAAACATTCAGTACTTC. Translation gives CSARDRLAKNIQYF.